These 6 T cell receptor beta chains share one sample of origin, sequenced in a study of blood T cell repertoires in COVID-19. TCRdb keeps only in-frame clones here, not all; method: immunoSEQ multiplex PCR. This table has approximately 350,000 clones, more than 80% appearing once. Sequencing was performed on PBMCs or T cells enriched from blood (not recorded which). The source of these receptors is a man younger than 35 who had recovered from COVID-19.

The rearrangement uses TRBV7-9 and TRBJ1-5; D unresolved. Germline CDR1 and CDR2: SEHNR and FQNEAQ (reference sequence). V was pared by 0 bases and J by 0 bases, with 9 bases between. The CDR3 is 16 residues long. CDR3 DNA sequence: TGTGCCAGCAGCTTAGCAGGAGATTATAGCAATCAGCCCCAGCATTTT. Translation: CASSLAGDYSNQPQHF.

The J gene is TRBJ2-7, the V gene TRBV7-3; 12 bases are a match to TRBD1. The germline V gene has CDR1 SGHTA and CDR2 FQGTGA. This CDR3 contains 17 residues. J gave up 6 bases and V 0 bases, and 9 bases lay outside the gene matches. CDR3 sequence reads: CASSLTPPGQGAGEQYF. The DNA of the CDR3 is TGTGCCAGCAGCTTAACCCCTCCGGGACAGGGGGCTGGCGAGCAGTACTTC.

This chain uses TRBV6-5 with TRBJ1-3; D may be TRBD1 (6 bases). CDR3 length: 14 residues. V shed 2 bases and J shed 8 bases, with 13 bases lying between them. Germline values: CDR1 MNHEY, CDR2 SVGAGI. CDR3 nucleotide sequence: TGTGCCAGCAGTTACGAAGGGGGGGCGGACACCATATATTTT. Encoded protein: CASSYEGGADTIYF.

The chain carries TRBV7-9 and TRBJ2-7; D not resolved. V lost 4 bases to trimming and J lost 6 bases, with 7 bases between them. CDR3 length: 11 residues. CDR1 and CDR2 from the germline V gene are SEHNR and FQNEAQ (reference sequence). The DNA of the CDR3 is TGTGCCAGCAGCTCTACTGGCGAGCAGTACTTC. Translating gives CASSSTGEQYF.

The rearrangement links TRBV18 to TRBJ2-7; 7 nucleotides line up with TRBD2. Per germline, CDR1 KGHSH and CDR2 LQKENI. This CDR3 is built from 15 residues. Trimming took 0 bases from V and 0 from J; bases not matched to a gene: 2. CDR3 sequence (DNA): TGTGCCAGCTCACCACCTTCTAGCGGCTCCTACGAGCAGTACTTC. This codes for CASSPPSSGSYEQYF. The variable domain in full, with the rest retrieved from reference TRBV18 and TRBJ2-7, is NAGVMQNPRHLVRRRGQEARLRCSPMKGHSHVYWYRQLPEEGLKFMVYLQKENIIDESGMPKERFSAEFPKEGPSILRIQQVVRGDSAAYFCASSPPSSGSYEQYFGPGTRLTVT.

The J gene is TRBJ1-2, the V gene TRBV19; D call uncertain. Germline V lookup: CDR1 LNHDA, CDR2 SQIVND (reference sequence). The CDR3 is 13 residues long. V lost 8 bases, J lost 0 bases, and 10 bases lay in between. DNA for the CDR3: TGTGCCAGTCGTTTCGGGACTAACTATGGCTACACCTTC. This codes for CASRFGTNYGYTF.